The TCR beta chain described here comes from a study of T cells after yellow fever vaccination. Study-wide context: Some fractions had low cell numbers, and these were prepared with SMART-Seq v4 Ultra Low Input.

Overall study findings and caveats: Contaminants from the bulk population, in the form of abundant clonotypes, could be found in FACS-sorted repertoires.

A few counts support this clonotype. The target antigen is unknown. V was shortened by 6 bases and J by 6 bases, with 21 bases between the two germline ends. This CDR3 has 15 amino acids. They built TCR cDNA with 5'RACE template switching, a step that put in a universal primer site and UMIs. MiXCR, run by TCRdb on the 5' RACE reads, gives a single entry per CDR3 protein. The sample has 550,000 to 750,000 distinct CDR3 sequences; about 13% are singletons. The source of this sequence is a man aged 25 to 45 who received the YFV17D yellow fever vaccine. The sequenced sample was PBMCs, obtained on the day of the yellow fever booster vaccination. This chain links TRBV12-3 or TRBV12-4 with TRBJ2-7, with TRBD2 as a possible D gene (6 bases). The CDR3 bases are TGTGCCAGCAGATCCCGGAGGGTAGCCTCCAGCGAGCAGTACTTC. This sequence encodes CASRSRRVASSEQYF.